This TCR beta chain was observed in a study of blood T cell repertoires in COVID-19. Turning to the study itself: Nucleic acid was either cDNA or gDNA, and it came from T cells, B-cell-depleted T cells, or PBMCs.

Per the original methods: From reference gene primer amplification, estimates of nucleated cell counts were derived. Produced via immunoSEQ multiplex PCR; TCRdb's table is partial and in-frame only. That table is the source of V, J and clone size, and D and trimming were worked out from the DNA. The sample consists of some 330,000 clones, over 70% of them appearing once. This clone was seen only a few times. This CDR3 is 12 amino acids long. The germline V gene has CDR1 SQVTM and CDR2 ANQGSEA. The V gene end was trimmed by 6 bases and the J gene end by 7 bases; junction bases not matched to a gene: 8. Researchers sorted participants into cohorts using their self-reported clinical history.

The receptor was derived from a man aged 25-40 years who had recovered from COVID-19. The chain links TRBV29-1 to TRBJ1-2, with 7 nucleotides matching TRBD1. The specimen was PBMCs or T cells enriched from blood (not recorded which). The CDR3: CSVAGTEGGYTF. CDR3 in DNA: TGCAGCGTCGCCGGGACAGAAGGTGGCTACACCTTC.